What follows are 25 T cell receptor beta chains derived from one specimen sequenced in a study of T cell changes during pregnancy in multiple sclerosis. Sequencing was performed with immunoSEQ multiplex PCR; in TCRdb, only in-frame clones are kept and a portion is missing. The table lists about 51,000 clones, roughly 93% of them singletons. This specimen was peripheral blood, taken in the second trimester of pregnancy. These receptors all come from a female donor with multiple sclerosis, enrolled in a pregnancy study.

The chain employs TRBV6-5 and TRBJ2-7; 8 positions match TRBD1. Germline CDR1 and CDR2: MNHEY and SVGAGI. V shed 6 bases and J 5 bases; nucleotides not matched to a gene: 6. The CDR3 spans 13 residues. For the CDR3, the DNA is TGTGCCAGCAGCCTGACAGGGGTGAACGAGCAGTACTTC. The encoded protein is CASSLTGVNEQYF.

CDR3 bases: TGTGCCGGCTGTCTAGCGGGAGGACTCTACGAGCAGTACTTC. This codes for CAGCLAGGLYEQYF. The V gene is TRBV27, the J gene TRBJ2-7; 11 bases line up with TRBD2. Per germline, CDR1 MNHEY and CDR2 SMNVEV (reference sequence). The CDR3 is made up of 14 amino acids. Unmatched junction bases numbered 9, after V lost 11 bases and J lost 3 bases.

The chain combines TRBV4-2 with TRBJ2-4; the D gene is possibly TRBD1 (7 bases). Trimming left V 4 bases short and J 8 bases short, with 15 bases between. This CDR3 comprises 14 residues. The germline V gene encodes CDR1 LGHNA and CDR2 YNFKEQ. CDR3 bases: TGTGCCAGCAGCCCGGAAGACAGGGAGGACATTCAGTACTTC. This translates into CASSPEDREDIQYF.

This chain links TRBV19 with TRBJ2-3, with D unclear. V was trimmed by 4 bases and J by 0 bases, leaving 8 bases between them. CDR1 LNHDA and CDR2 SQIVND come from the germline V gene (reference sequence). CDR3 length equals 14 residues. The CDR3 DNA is TGTGCCAGTAGTAGTTGGAGTAGCACAGATACGCAGTATTTT. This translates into CASSSWSSTDTQYF. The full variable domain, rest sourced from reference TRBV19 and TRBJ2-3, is DGGITQSPKYLFRKEGQNVTLSCEQNLNHDAMYWYRQDPGQGLRLIYYSQIVNDFQKGDIAEGYSVSREKKESFPLTVTSAQKNPTAFYLCASSSWSSTDTQYFGPGTRLTVL.

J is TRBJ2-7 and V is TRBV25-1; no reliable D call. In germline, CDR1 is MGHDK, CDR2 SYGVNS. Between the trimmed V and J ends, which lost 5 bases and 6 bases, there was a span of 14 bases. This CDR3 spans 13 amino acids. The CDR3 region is CASSIGPVGEQYF. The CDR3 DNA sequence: TGTGCCAGCAGTATTGGGCCTGTGGGCGAGCAGTACTTC.

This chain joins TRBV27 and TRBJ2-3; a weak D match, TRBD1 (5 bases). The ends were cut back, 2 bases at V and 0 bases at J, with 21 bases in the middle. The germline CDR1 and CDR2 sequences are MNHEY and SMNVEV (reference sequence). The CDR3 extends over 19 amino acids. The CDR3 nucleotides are TGTGCCAGCAGTTTACAAGAGGTCACCAGGGTTCCTAGCACAGATACGCAGTATTTT. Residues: CASSLQEVTRVPSTDTQYF.

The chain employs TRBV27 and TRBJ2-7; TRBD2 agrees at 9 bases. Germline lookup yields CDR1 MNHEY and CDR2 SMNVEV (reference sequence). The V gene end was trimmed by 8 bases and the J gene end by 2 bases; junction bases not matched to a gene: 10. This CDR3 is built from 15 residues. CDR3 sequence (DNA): TGTGCCAGCTCCTTCGCGGGAGGGATAACCTACGAGCAGTACTTC. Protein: CASSFAGGITYEQYF.

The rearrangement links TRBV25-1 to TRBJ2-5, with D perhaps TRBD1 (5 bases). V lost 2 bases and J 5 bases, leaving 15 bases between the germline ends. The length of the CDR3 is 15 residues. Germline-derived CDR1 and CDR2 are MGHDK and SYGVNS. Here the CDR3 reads CASSEQGLATETQYF. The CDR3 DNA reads TGTGCCAGCAGTGAACAGGGCCTGGCCACCGAGACCCAGTACTTC.

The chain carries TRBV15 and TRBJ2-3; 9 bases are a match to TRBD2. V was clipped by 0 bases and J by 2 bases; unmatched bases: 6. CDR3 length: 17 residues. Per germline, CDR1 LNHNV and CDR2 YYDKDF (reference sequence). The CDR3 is CATSRDPAGGTTDTQYF. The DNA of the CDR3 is TGTGCCACCAGCAGAGATCCCGCGGGAGGGACCACAGATACGCAGTATTTT.

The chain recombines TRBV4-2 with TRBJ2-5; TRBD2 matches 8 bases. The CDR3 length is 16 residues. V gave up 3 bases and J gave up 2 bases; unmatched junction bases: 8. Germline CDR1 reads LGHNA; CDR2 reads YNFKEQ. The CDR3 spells CASSQAGSGTQETQYF. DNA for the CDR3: TGTGCCAGCAGCCAGGCGGGTAGCGGGACTCAAGAGACCCAGTACTTC.

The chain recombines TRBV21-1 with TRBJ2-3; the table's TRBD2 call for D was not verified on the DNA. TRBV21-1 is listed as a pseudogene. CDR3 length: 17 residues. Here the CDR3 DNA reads TGTGCCAGCAGCGCACCACGGCGGGGAAGCGTCACAGATACGCAGTATTTT. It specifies CASSAPRRGSVTDTQYF.

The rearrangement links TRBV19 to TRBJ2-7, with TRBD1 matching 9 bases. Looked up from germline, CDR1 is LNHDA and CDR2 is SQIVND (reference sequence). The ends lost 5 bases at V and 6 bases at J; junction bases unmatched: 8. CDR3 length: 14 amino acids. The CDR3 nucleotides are TGTGCCAGTAGTCCCGGGACAGGGTCGTTCGAGCAGTACTTC. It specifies CASSPGTGSFEQYF.

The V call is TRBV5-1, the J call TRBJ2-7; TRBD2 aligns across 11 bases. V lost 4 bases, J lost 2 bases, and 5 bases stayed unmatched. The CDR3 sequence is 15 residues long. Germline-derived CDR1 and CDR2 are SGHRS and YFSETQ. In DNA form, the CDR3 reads TGCGCCAGCAGCCTAACTAGCGGGGGACCCTACGAGCAGTACTTC. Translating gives CASSLTSGGPYEQYF.

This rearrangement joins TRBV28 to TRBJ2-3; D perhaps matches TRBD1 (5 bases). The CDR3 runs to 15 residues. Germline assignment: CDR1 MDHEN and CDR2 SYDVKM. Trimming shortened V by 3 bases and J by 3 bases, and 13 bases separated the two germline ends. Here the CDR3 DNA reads TGTGCCAGCAGTTTCCGGCAGGGCAGGACAGATACGCAGTATTTT. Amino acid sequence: CASSFRQGRTDTQYF.

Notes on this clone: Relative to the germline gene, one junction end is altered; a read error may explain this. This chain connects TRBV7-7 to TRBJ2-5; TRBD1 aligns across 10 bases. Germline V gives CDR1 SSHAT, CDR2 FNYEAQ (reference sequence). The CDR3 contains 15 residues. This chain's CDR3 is CASSPDRGLGETQYF. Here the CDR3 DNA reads TGTGCTAGCAGCCCTGACAGGGGGCTAGGAGAGACCCAGTACTTC.

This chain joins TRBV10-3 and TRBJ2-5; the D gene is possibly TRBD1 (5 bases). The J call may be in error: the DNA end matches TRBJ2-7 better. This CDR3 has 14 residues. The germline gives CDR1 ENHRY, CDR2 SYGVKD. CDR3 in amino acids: CAISSRLGAYEQYF. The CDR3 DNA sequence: TGTGCCATCAGTTCCCGTCTAGGGGCCTACGAGCAGTACTTC.

The CDR3 DNA follows: TGTGCCAGCAGCTTTGTGTTAGCGGGAGGGCCTCAAGATACGCAGTATTTT. Amino acids: CASSFVLAGGPQDTQYF. The chain links TRBV5-5 to TRBJ2-3, with 11 nucleotides matching TRBD2. This CDR3 comprises 17 residues. The junction had 10 bases not matched to a gene; V was cut back by 2 bases and J by 5 bases. Germline-derived CDR1 and CDR2 are SGHKS and YYEKEE (reference sequence).

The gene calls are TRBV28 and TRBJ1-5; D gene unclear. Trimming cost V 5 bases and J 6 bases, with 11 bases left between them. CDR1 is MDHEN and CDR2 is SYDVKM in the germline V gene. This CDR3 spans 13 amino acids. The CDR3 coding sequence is TGTGCCAGCAGTGGAGGGTTGGCTCAGCCCCAGCATTTT. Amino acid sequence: CASSGGLAQPQHF.

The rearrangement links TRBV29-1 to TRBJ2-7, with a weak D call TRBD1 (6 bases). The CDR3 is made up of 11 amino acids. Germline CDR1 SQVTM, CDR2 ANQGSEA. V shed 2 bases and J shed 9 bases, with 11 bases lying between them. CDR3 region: CSVEHRDGQYF. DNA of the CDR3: TGCAGCGTTGAACACAGGGACGGGCAGTACTTC.

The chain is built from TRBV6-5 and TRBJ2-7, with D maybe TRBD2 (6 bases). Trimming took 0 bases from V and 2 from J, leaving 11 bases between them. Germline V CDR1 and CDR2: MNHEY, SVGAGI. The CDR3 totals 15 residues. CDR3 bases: TGTGCCAGCAGTTACTCTGGAGGGAGTCCCTACGAGCAGTACTTC. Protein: CASSYSGGSPYEQYF.

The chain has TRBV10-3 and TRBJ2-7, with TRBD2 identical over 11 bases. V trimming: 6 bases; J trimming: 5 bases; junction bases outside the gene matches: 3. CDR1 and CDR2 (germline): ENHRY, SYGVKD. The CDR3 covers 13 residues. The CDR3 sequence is CAISTGLADEQYF. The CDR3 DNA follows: TGTGCCATCAGCACGGGACTAGCGGACGAGCAGTACTTC.

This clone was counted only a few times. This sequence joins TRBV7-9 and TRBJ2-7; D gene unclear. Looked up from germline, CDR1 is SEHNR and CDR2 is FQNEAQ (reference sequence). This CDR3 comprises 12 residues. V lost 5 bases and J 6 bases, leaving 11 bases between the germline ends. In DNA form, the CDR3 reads TGTGCCAGCAGCGTGTCGTGGAGCGAGCAGTACTTC. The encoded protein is CASSVSWSEQYF.

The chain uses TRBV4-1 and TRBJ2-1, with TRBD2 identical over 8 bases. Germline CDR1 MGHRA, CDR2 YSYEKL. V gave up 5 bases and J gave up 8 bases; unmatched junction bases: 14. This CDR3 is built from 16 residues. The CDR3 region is CASSSMSGSGTHEQFF. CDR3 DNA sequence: TGCGCCAGCAGCTCCATGAGCGGGAGTGGTACGCATGAGCAGTTCTTC.

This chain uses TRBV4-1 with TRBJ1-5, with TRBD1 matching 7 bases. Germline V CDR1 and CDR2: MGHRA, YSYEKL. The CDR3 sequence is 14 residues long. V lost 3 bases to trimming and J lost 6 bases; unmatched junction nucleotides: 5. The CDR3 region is CASSQEDRAQPQHF. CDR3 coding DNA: TGCGCCAGCAGCCAGGAAGACAGGGCTCAGCCCCAGCATTTT.

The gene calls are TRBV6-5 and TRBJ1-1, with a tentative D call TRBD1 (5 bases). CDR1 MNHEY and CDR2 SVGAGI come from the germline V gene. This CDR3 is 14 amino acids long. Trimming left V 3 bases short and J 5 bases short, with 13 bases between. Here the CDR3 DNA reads TGTGCCAGCAGTTATACCCAGGGCCAGACTGAAGCTTTCTTT. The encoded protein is CASSYTQGQTEAFF.